This T cell receptor (beta chain) stems from a study of technical replicates of blood from a few donors. The CDR3 totals 13 residues. With 5 bases removed from V and 2 bases from J, the gap between germline ends came to 9 bases. Germline V gene sequence: CDR1 SGHTA, CDR2 FQGTGA. Generated by immunoSEQ multiplex PCR, the TCRdb table keeps only in-frame clones and is missing some. The sample lists approximately 68,000 clones, about 97% seen once, with 0.25% to 0.3% in the top ten. In its sample, this clone was seen once. Sequenced: T cells isolated from PBMCs. The chain carries TRBV7-3 and TRBJ2-5; possible D gene TRBD2, 6 bases. The sequence was obtained from a human donor in good health. The CDR3 loop is CASSPGGQETQYF. The CDR3 DNA reads TGTGCCAGCAGCCCCGGGGGACAAGAGACCCAGTACTTC.